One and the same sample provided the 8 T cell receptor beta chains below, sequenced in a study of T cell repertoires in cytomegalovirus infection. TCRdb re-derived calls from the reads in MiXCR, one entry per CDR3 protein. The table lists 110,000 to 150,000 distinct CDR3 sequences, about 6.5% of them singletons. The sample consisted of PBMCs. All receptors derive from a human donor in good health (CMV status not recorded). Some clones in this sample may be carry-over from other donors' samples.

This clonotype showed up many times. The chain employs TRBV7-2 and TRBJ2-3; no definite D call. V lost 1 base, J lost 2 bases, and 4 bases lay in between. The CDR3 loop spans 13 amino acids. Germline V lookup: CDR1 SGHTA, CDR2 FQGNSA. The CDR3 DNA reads TGTGCCAGCAGCTTAGGATACACAGATACGCAGTATTTT. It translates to CASSLGYTDTQYF.

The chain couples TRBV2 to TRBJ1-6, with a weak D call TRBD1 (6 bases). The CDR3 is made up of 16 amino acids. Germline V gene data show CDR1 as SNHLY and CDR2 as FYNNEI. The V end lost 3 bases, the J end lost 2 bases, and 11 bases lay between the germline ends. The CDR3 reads CASSDGGLPYNSPLHF. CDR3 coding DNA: TGTGCCAGCAGTGATGGGGGGCTGCCCTATAATTCACCCCTCCACTTT.

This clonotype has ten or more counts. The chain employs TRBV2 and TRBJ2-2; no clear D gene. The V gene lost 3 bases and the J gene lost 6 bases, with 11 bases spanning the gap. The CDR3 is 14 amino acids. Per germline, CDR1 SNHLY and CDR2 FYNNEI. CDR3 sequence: CASSDRPIPGELFF. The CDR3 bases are TGTGCCAGCAGTGACCGGCCTATTCCCGGGGAGCTGTTTTTT.

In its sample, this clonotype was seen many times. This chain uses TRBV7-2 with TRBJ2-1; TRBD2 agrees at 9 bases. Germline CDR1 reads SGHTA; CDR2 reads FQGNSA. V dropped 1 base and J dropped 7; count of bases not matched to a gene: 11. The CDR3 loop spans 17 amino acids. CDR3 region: CASSLGGGAALVNEQFF. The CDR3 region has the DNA TGTGCCAGCAGCTTAGGCGGGGGGGCAGCTCTGGTGAATGAGCAGTTCTTC. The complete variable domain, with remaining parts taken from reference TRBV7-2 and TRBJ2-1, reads GAGVSQSPSNKVTEKGKDVELRCDPISGHTALYWYRQSLGQGLEFLIYFQGNSAPDKSGLPSDRFSAERTGGSVSTLTIQRTQQEDSAVYLCASSLGGGAALVNEQFFGPGTRLTVL.

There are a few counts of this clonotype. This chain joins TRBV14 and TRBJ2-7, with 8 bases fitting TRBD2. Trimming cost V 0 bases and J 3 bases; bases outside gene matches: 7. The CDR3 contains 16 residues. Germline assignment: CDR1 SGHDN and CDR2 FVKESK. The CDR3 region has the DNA TGTGCCAGCAGCCAAGATGGGGGACTAGGCTACTACGAGCAGTACTTC. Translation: CASSQDGGLGYYEQYF.

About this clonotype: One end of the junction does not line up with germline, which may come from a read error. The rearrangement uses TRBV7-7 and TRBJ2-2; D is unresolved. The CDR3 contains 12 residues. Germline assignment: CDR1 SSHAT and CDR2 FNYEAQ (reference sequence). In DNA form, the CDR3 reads TGTGCTAGCAGATCCCTCGCCGGGGAGCTGTTTTTT. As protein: CASRSLAGELFF.

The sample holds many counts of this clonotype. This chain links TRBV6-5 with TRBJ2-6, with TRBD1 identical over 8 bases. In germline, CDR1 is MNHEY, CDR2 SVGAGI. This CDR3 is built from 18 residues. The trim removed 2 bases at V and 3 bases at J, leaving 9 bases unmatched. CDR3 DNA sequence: TGTGCCAGCAGTTACAGTAGGACAGGGATTATTGGGGCCAACGTCCTGACTTTC. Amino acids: CASSYSRTGIIGANVLTF.

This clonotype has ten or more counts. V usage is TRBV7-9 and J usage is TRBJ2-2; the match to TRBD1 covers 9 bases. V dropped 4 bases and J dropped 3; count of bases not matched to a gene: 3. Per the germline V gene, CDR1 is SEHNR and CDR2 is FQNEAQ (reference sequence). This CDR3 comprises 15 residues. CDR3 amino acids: CASSSGQGDTGELFF. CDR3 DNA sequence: TGTGCCAGCAGCTCGGGACAGGGCGACACCGGGGAGCTGTTTTTT. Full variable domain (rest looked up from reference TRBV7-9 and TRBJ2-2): DTGVSQNPRHKITKRGQNVTFRCDPISEHNRLYWYRQTLGQGPEFLTYFQNEAQLEKSRLLSDRFSAERPKGSFSTLEIQRTEQGDSAMYLCASSSGQGDTGELFFGEGSRLTVL.